This is a list of T cell receptor beta chains from one sample in a study of neurological immune-mediated disorders. TCRdb processed the 5' RACE reads anew with MiXCR; each CDR3 protein has one entry. Of about 30,000 distinct CDR3 sequences in the sample, under 6.5% were seen once. Sequenced input: CD4+ T cells from blood. The receptors were gathered from a woman aged 50 to 60 in good health. The CDR3 runs from the conserved cysteine through the conserved F or W. A D gene is named only where the DNA matches it firmly. Clone sizes are given selectively: once, few, many, or a class where the clone is expanded.

TRBV5-5,TRBJ2-5,many,.,CASSPSGQETQYF,TGTGCCAGCAGCCCCTCCGGCCAAGAGACCCAGTACTTC
TRBV12-3/TRBV12-4,TRBJ2-3,many,.,CASSLGQLADTQYF,TGTGCCAGCAGTTTGGGGCAATTAGCAGATACGCAGTATTTT
TRBV11-2,TRBJ2-1,many,TRBD2,CASSLEASGKYNEQFF,TGTGCCAGCAGCTTAGAGGCTAGCGGAAAGTACAATGAGCAGTTCTTC
TRBV4-1,TRBJ2-7,many,.,CASSQDSQLRSGQYF,TGCGCCAGCAGCCAAGATTCCCAGCTCCGGTCGGGACAGTACTTC
TRBV11-2,TRBJ2-5,once,TRBD2,CASSLISGSPRETQYF,TGTGCCAGCAGCCTGATTAGCGGGAGCCCTCGGGAGACCCAGTACTTC
TRBV29-1,TRBJ1-3,many,.,CSVLVGNTIYF,TGCAGCGTTTTGGTTGGAAACACCATATATTTT
TRBV5-1,TRBJ2-7,many,.,CASSLGVGNEQYF,TGCGCCAGCAGCTTGGGGGTTGGAAACGAGCAGTACTTC
TRBV29-1,TRBJ2-5,medium-sized,TRBD2,CSVGSTSGKGETQYF,TGCAGCGTTGGTTCGACTAGCGGGAAGGGAGAGACCCAGTACTTC
TRBV6-5,TRBJ2-2,many,.,CASLGGTNTGELFF,TGTGCCAGCCTCGGAGGGACTAACACCGGGGAGCTGTTTTTT
TRBV6-2/TRBV6-3,TRBJ2-7,many,.,CASTQGGARDYEQYF,TGTGCCAGCACCCAAGGGGGGGCCAGGGACTACGAGCAGTACTTC
TRBV20-1,TRBJ1-5,many,.,CSALGPGDNQPQHF,TGCAGTGCCCTTGGGCCCGGGGACAATCAGCCCCAGCATTTT
TRBV2,TRBJ1-1,.,.,CASSEIAGMNTEAFF,TGTGCCAGCAGTGAAATCGCGGGGATGAACACTGAAGCTTTCTTT
TRBV14,TRBJ2-3,many,TRBD2,CASSQDSPGTSGTDTQYF,TGTGCCAGCAGCCAAGATTCCCCCGGGACTAGCGGCACAGATACGCAGTATTTT
TRBV11-2,TRBJ2-7,many,TRBD2,CASSSQGGHSYEQYF,TGTGCCAGCAGCTCCCAGGGAGGGCACTCCTACGAGCAGTACTTC
TRBV10-3,TRBJ2-3,many,.,CAISATEDTQYF,TGTGCCATCAGCGCTACGGAAGATACGCAGTATTTT
TRBV20-1,TRBJ2-7,many,.,CSANPTSGLYEQYF,TGCAGTGCTAACCCGACTAGTGGACTCTACGAGCAGTACTTC
TRBV20-1,TRBJ2-7,many,.,CSATYSSYEQYF,TGCAGTGCTACCTATAGCTCCTACGAGCAGTACTTC
TRBV6-1,TRBJ1-2,many,TRBD1,CASTEGAHGYTF,TGTGCCAGCACCGAGGGGGCACATGGCTACACCTTC
TRBV5-1,TRBJ1-4,many,TRBD1,CASSSRQGENEKLFF,TGCGCCAGCAGCTCGCGACAGGGGGAGAATGAAAAACTGTTTTTT
TRBV20-1,TRBJ2-5,many,TRBD1,CSASHFATGAQETQYF,TGCAGTGCTAGTCATTTCGCGACAGGGGCCCAAGAGACCCAGTACTTC
TRBV20-1,TRBJ2-1,many,.,CSARDPDRNNEQFF,TGCAGTGCTAGAGATCCCGACAGAAACAATGAGCAGTTCTTC
TRBV20-1,TRBJ2-1,many,.,CSALGMGDLYNEQFF,TGCAGTGCCCTCGGGATGGGAGACCTATACAATGAGCAGTTCTTC
TRBV28,TRBJ1-2,many,.,CASSTTTFGDYGYTF,TGTGCCAGCAGCACAACTACCTTCGGGGACTATGGCTACACCTTC
TRBV7-9,TRBJ2-7,many,.,CASSSQGRLPGDEQYF,TGTGCCAGCAGCTCCCAGGGGCGCCTTCCAGGCGACGAGCAGTACTTC
TRBV20-1,TRBJ1-3,many,.,CSASRGGTGNTIYF,TGCAGTGCTAGTAGGGGGGGAACTGGAAACACCATATATTTT
TRBV27,TRBJ1-4,many,.,CASSRATNEKLFF,TGTGCCAGCAGTCGCGCAACTAATGAAAAACTGTTTTTT
TRBV5-1,TRBJ2-1,.,.,CASSFYICSARDNEQFF,.
TRBV7-2,TRBJ2-7,many,.,CASSLVRYEQYF,TGTGCCAGCAGCTTAGTGCGTTACGAGCAGTACTTC
TRBV20-1,TRBJ2-1,many,.,CSARDQGWYNEQFF,TGCAGTGCTAGAGATCAAGGCTGGTACAATGAGCAGTTCTTC